This passage covers 5 T cell receptor beta chains from one sample sequenced in a study of blood T cell repertoires in COVID-19. Method: immunoSEQ multiplex PCR; TCRdb's copy keeps in-frame clones and lacks some. The sample yields 65,000 to 100,000 clones, 65% to 85% seen once. The specimen sequenced was peripheral blood. The origin of the receptors is an elderly woman with acute or convalescent COVID-19.

The rearrangement uses TRBV3-1 (or the pseudogene TRBV3-2) and TRBJ1-5; D gene unclear. Deletions cut 0 bases from V and 1 base from J, with 7 bases between. The germline V gene encodes CDR1 LGHDT and CDR2 YNNKEL (reference sequence). The CDR3 spans 15 residues. Here the CDR3 DNA reads TGTGCCAGCAGCCAAGAATCGGGAAGCAATCAGCCCCAGCATTTT. This translates into CASSQESGSNQPQHF.

The gene calls are TRBV19 and TRBJ1-5, with a weak D call TRBD1 (5 bases). Germline values: CDR1 LNHDA, CDR2 SQIVND (reference sequence). Trimming cost V 6 bases and J 0 bases, with 12 bases left between them. The CDR3 length is 15 residues. The CDR3: CASSTTVNSNQPQHF. DNA of the CDR3: TGTGCCAGTAGCACGACAGTTAATAGCAATCAGCCCCAGCATTTT.

This sequence joins TRBV28 and TRBJ1-1, with TRBD1 matching 7 bases. The germline CDR1 and CDR2 sequences are MDHEN and SYDVKM. With 5 bases clipped from V and 4 bases from J, the junction kept 13 bases outside the gene matches. The CDR3 loop spans 16 amino acids. DNA for the CDR3: TGTGCCAGCAGTAAGTTGACAGGGTTTATGGGCACTGAAGCTTTCTTT. It yields the protein CASSKLTGFMGTEAFF. The full variable domain, with the rest looked up from reference TRBV28 and TRBJ1-1, is DVKVTQSSRYLVKRTGEKVFLECVQDMDHENMFWYRQDPGLGLRLIYFSYDVKMKEKGDIPEGYSVSREKKERFSLILESASTNQTSMYLCASSKLTGFMGTEAFFGQGTRLTVV.

The chain links TRBV11-2 to TRBJ1-2; 7 nucleotides match TRBD1. The CDR3 totals 13 residues. V gave up 5 bases and J gave up 4 bases; unmatched junction bases: 4. Germline CDR1 is SGHAT and CDR2 is FQNNGV. CDR3 amino acids: CASSQSGGYGYTF. The DNA for the CDR3 is TGTGCCAGCAGCCAGTCAGGGGGCTATGGCTACACCTTC.

This clone has only one observation. V usage is TRBV2 and J usage is TRBJ1-2; 7 bases agree with TRBD1. V dropped 6 bases and J dropped 3; count of bases not matched to a gene: 7. Germline-derived CDR1 and CDR2 are SNHLY and FYNNEI. This CDR3 has 14 residues. The CDR3 nucleotides read TGTGCCAGCAGCGCGACAGGGTTCGACTATGGCTACACCTTC. It specifies CASSATGFDYGYTF.